This is a list of T cell receptor beta chains from one sample in a study of blood T cell repertoires in COVID-19. The repertoire was sequenced with immunoSEQ multiplex PCR; TCRdb's copy has only in-frame clones and lacks some. The repertoire consists of about 140,000 clones, with about 88% occurring once and the leading ten covering approximately 2.5%. The sample was peripheral blood. These receptors were obtained from a human donor with COVID-19, enrolled during active disease. The donor label of this sample is uncertain. CDR3s include the opening cysteine and the closing phenylalanine or tryptophan. The D gene is left open where the match is weak. Clone size is not always given. Where it is, it says once, few, many or a class for expanded clones.

clone size	CDR3 length	D gene	V gene	J gene	CDR3 DNA	CDR3 protein
-	15	TRBD1	TRBV3-1/TRBV3-2	TRBJ2-7	TGTGCCAGCAGACAAAGCGACAGGGCTACCTACGAGCAGTACTTC	CASRQSDRATYEQYF
-	14	-	TRBV3-1/TRBV3-2	TRBJ2-7	TGTGCCAGCAGCCAGGTGACGAGTCCGGGCGAGCAGTACTTC	CASSQVTSPGEQYF
-	16	TRBD2	TRBV6-4	TRBJ2-3	TGTGCCAGCAGTGTTACAGCGGGGCGTAGCACAGATACGCAGTATTTT	CASSVTAGRSTDTQYF
-	14	-	TRBV7-9	TRBJ1-2	TGTGCCAGCAGCTTAGAACAGCCTAACTATGGCTACACCTTC	CASSLEQPNYGYTF
-	14	-	TRBV7-8	TRBJ2-5	TGTGCCAGCAGCTTATCGTCGGAGGGAGAGACCCAGTACTTC	CASSLSSEGETQYF
-	15	-	TRBV19	TRBJ1-6	TGTGCCAGTAGTATACAGGGAGGAGTGGGTTCACCCCTCCACTTT	CASSIQGGVGSPLHF
-	17	-	TRBV7-2	TRBJ2-2	TGTGCCAGCAGCTTTCTAGCGACAGGGACCTTCACCGGGGAGCTGTTTTTT	CASSFLATGTFTGELFF
once	14	-	TRBV4-2	TRBJ2-3	TGTGCCAGCAGCCAAGCTCTCAGATTAGATACGCAGTATTTT	CASSQALRLDTQYF
-	11	-	TRBV6-1	TRBJ1-4	TGTGCCACAGGGGTTAATGAAAAACTGTTTTTT	CATGVNEKLFF
-	16	TRBD2	TRBV9	TRBJ2-3	TGTGCCAGCAGCGTAGGTAGCGGGCTCAGCACAGATACGCAGTATTTT	CASSVGSGLSTDTQYF
-	15	TRBD1	TRBV7-9	TRBJ1-2	TGTGCCAGCAGCCCAGGGACAGGGGGCTTTCATGGCTACACCTTC	CASSPGTGGFHGYTF
-	18	-	TRBV19	TRBJ2-1	TGTGCCAGTAGCCGCACCACGCGGGCGGGTGGGAGCTACAATGAGCAGTTCTTC	CASSRTTRAGGSYNEQFF
-	13	-	TRBV28	TRBJ1-2	TGTGCCAGCAGTTTATACCTAAACTATGGCTACACCTTC	CASSLYLNYGYTF
-	15	TRBD1	TRBV3-1/TRBV3-2	TRBJ2-3	TGTGCCAGCAGCCTACGGACAGGGGAGGGAGATACGCAGTATTTT	CASSLRTGEGDTQYF
-	17	TRBD1	TRBV7-9	TRBJ1-2	TGTGCCAGCAGCGTATACGGGGAGCCGGGACAGAACTATGGCTACACCTTC	CASSVYGEPGQNYGYTF
-	17	TRBD1	TRBV7-2	TRBJ2-4	TGTGCCAGCAGCTTAGAGGTCGGGACAGGGGGGCGAAACATTCAGTACTTC	CASSLEVGTGGRNIQYF
-	15	-	TRBV5-1	TRBJ1-1	TGCGCCAGCAGCTTGGGCCTGGGAGATCAAACTGAAGCTTTCTTT	CASSLGLGDQTEAFF
-	16	-	TRBV18	TRBJ1-5	TGTGCCAGCTCACTTCGGGACAAAGCAAGCAATCAGCCCCAGCATTTT	CASSLRDKASNQPQHF
few	15	-	TRBV6-5	TRBJ1-6	TGTGCCAGCAGGACCAGGGGATCTAATAATTCACCCCTCCACTTT	CASRTRGSNNSPLHF
many	15	-	TRBV19	TRBJ1-1	TGTGCCAGCCGCTTAGGGGGGGAACGGAACACTGAAGCTTTCTTT	CASRLGGERNTEAFF
-	15	TRBD2	TRBV3-1/TRBV3-2	TRBJ2-5	TGTGCCAGCAGCCAGCTAGCGGGTTCGGGAGAGACCCAGTACTTC	CASSQLAGSGETQYF
-	19	-	TRBV7-9	TRBJ1-1	TGTGCCAGCAGCTTACGAGGCAGGGAGGGTGATTTGGAGAACACTGAAGCTTTCTTT	CASSLRGREGDLENTEAFF
-	17	-	TRBV7-9	TRBJ1-1	TGTGCCAGCAGCTTAGTGGGGTCTAGGAGGGTTGTCGCTGAAGCTTTCTTT	CASSLVGSRRVVAEAFF
-	15	-	TRBV7-9	TRBJ1-2	TGTGCCAGCAGCCTTTCGTCGGTAGCTAACTATGGCTACACCTTC	CASSLSSVANYGYTF
-	14	TRBD2	TRBV14	TRBJ2-5	TGTGCCAGCGGGCGGAGAGCGGGAGAAGAGACCCAGTACTTC	CASGRRAGEETQYF
-	14	-	TRBV6-5	TRBJ2-7	TGTGCCAGCAGTTACTCGCGTTGGCGGAAAGAGCAGTACTTC	CASSYSRWRKEQYF
-	13	-	TRBV19	TRBJ1-5	TGTGCCAGTAGTCGACAGTTCAATCAGCCCCAGCATTTT	CASSRQFNQPQHF
-	16	TRBD1	TRBV4-1	TRBJ2-7	TGCGCCAGCAGCCGCGCTTTCCGGGACAGTACCTACGAGCAGTACTTC	CASSRAFRDSTYEQYF
-	15	TRBD2	TRBV6-2/TRBV6-3	TRBJ2-7	TGTGCCAGCAGTTACCACAGCGGGGGGGCCTACGAGCAGTACTTC	CASSYHSGGAYEQYF
once	14	-	TRBV5-1	TRBJ1-5	TGCGCCAGCAGCTCAGGGCATAGGGGTCAGCCCCAGCATTTT	CASSSGHRGQPQHF
-	15	TRBD1	TRBV6-5	TRBJ2-1	TGTGCCAGCAGATACCGGGACAGGGATGCGAATGAGCAGTTCTTC	CASRYRDRDANEQFF
-	14	-	TRBV11-2	TRBJ2-4	TGTGCCAGCAGCTTATCGGGGATCAAAAACATTCAGTACTTC	CASSLSGIKNIQYF
-	13	TRBD1	TRBV6-5	TRBJ1-1	TGTGCCAGCGGAAACAGGGGACGGGCTGAAGCTTTCTTT	CASGNRGRAEAFF
-	14	TRBD1	TRBV19	TRBJ2-7	TGTGCCAGTAGGTCCCTCGACAGGGGCCACGAGCAGTACTTC	CASRSLDRGHEQYF
-	15	-	TRBV5-4	TRBJ2-1	TGTGCCAGCAGCTCCCTGAGGGTCCACTCCAATGAGCAGTTCTTC	CASSSLRVHSNEQFF
-	13	-	TRBV10-3	TRBJ1-4	TGTGCCATCAGCACCGGGGGGAGTGAAAAACTGTTTTTT	CAISTGGSEKLFF
-	13	TRBD2	TRBV19	TRBJ2-1	TGTGCCAGTAGTATCGGACTAGCGGTGAAGCAGTTCTTC	CASSIGLAVKQFF
-	14	-	TRBV6-6	TRBJ2-7	TGTGCCAGCAGCCTGACACCTTACTCCTACGAGCAGTACTTC	CASSLTPYSYEQYF
-	15	TRBD1	TRBV6-5	TRBJ1-1	TGTGCCAGCTTACCGGGACAGGGGGCCGGCACTGAAGCTTTCTTT	CASLPGQGAGTEAFF
-	14	TRBD1	TRBV2	TRBJ1-1	TGTGCCAGCAGTGCACAGGGGTCGGACACTGAAGCTTTCTTT	CASSAQGSDTEAFF
-	12	-	TRBV7-9	TRBJ1-1	TGTGCCAGCAGTTTCGGACAGCCAGAAGCTTTCTTT	CASSFGQPEAFF
-	13	TRBD1	TRBV10-2	TRBJ2-5	TGCGCCAGCAGTGAATGGACAGGGGCGATCCAGTACTTC	CASSEWTGAIQYF
once	16	-	TRBV3-1/TRBV3-2	TRBJ1-1	TGTGCCAGCAGCCAAGATGTCGGCATGCTGGGCGCTGAAGCTTTCTTT	CASSQDVGMLGAEAFF
-	14	-	TRBV12-5	TRBJ1-2	TGTGCTAGTGGGGCATCAGGGGCGCGCTATGGCTACACCTTC	CASGASGARYGYTF
-	16	-	TRBV18	TRBJ2-2	TGTGCCAGCTCACCGTTCCTAGATCTGAACACCGGGGAGCTGTTTTTT	CASSPFLDLNTGELFF
-	13	TRBD1	TRBV12-3/TRBV12-4	TRBJ1-1	TGTGCCAGCAGCCGGACAGGGAACACTGAAGCTTTCTTT	CASSRTGNTEAFF
-	14	-	TRBV4-2	TRBJ2-7	TGTGCCAGCAGCGTTGGGGGGGGCCGAGGGAAGCAGTACTTC	CASSVGGGRGKQYF
-	14	-	TRBV10-3	TRBJ2-2	TGTGCCATCAGTGAGTCACAAAACACCGGGGAGCTGTTTTTT	CAISESQNTGELFF
-	12	-	TRBV7-6	TRBJ2-2	TGTGCCAGCAGCTTACTCGTCGGGGAGCTGTTTTTT	CASSLLVGELFF
-	16	TRBD1	TRBV6-1	TRBJ1-1	TGTGCCAGCAGTGACCTACCGGGACAGGGGGCTACTGAAGCTTTCTTT	CASSDLPGQGATEAFF
-	15	TRBD2	TRBV4-1	TRBJ2-7	TGCGCCAGCAGCCAAGCCGGGAGGCCCTTGTCCGAGCAGTACTTC	CASSQAGRPLSEQYF
-	15	TRBD2	TRBV9	TRBJ2-5	TGTGCCAGCAGCGAGACTAGCGGGAGATCAGAGACCCAGTACTTC	CASSETSGRSETQYF
-	11	-	TRBV2	TRBJ2-7	TGTGCCAGCACGGTTACCTACGAGCAGTACTTC	CASTVTYEQYF